The source of this TCR beta chain is a study of cytomegalovirus exposure and HLA in healthy donors. Points from the study as a whole: Overall, roughly 160 TCR beta chains were annotated as cytomegalovirus-associated.

On this clone itself: Its antigen is unknown.

CDR3 length: 15 residues. V was clipped by 4 bases and J by 4 bases; unmatched bases: 7. Germline V gene lookup returns CDR1 SGDLS and CDR2 YYNGEE. PCR used 60 Vbeta primers and 13 Jbeta primers. Data came from immunoSEQ multiplex PCR; TCRdb stores just in-frame clones and leaves some out. The sample holds approximately 100,000 clones; 74% are singletons and the top ten take 1.8%. The sequence was obtained from a male donor in good health and CMV-seronegative. The chain has TRBV9 and TRBJ2-1; 8 nucleotides agree with TRBD2. The sample was PBMCs. CDR3 DNA: TGTGCCAGCAGCCCAACTAGCGGAGGTTACAATGAGCAGTTCTTC. It is translated as CASSPTSGGYNEQFF.